The rows below give T cell receptor beta chains drawn from one sample of a study of blood T cell repertoires in COVID-19. Sequenced by immunoSEQ multiplex PCR; TCRdb stores in-frame clones only, minus some. The sample carries tens of thousands of clones, roughly 90% recorded once. Sequenced material: peripheral blood. These receptors came from a human donor in a cohort sampled during active COVID-19. Both conserved end residues are part of each CDR3. A D gene is named only where the DNA matches it firmly. Only part of the rows carry a size: once, few, many, or a class if the clone is expanded.

v_call	clone_size	d_call	j_call	cdr3_aa	cdr3_nt
TRBV18	.	.	TRBJ2-2	CASSPGLSTGELFF	TGTGCCAGCTCACCAGGGCTTTCAACCGGGGAGCTGTTTTTT
TRBV10-2	.	TRBD1	TRBJ1-5	CASRLGQGNQPQHF	TGCGCCAGCAGGCTGGGACAGGGCAATCAGCCCCAGCATTTT
TRBV14	.	TRBD2	TRBJ2-7	CASSQFLLAEDYEQYF	TGTGCCAGCAGCCAATTCTTACTAGCGGAAGACTACGAGCAGTACTTC
TRBV4-2	.	TRBD2	TRBJ2-1	CASSQALRGGRDEQFF	TGTGCCAGCAGCCAAGCCTTGCGGGGGGGCCGGGATGAGCAGTTCTTC
TRBV9	.	.	TRBJ1-3	CASSVEPGSGNTIYF	TGTGCCAGCAGCGTAGAGCCGGGATCTGGAAACACCATATATTTT
TRBV7-9	.	TRBD1	TRBJ2-2	CASSADRAGELFF	TGTGCCAGCAGCGCGGACAGGGCCGGGGAGCTGTTTTTT
TRBV7-9	.	.	TRBJ1-3	CASSLPQGRRGNTIYF	TGTGCCAGCAGCTTACCCCAAGGTCGGAGGGGAAACACCATATATTTT
TRBV6-5	.	.	TRBJ2-1	CASSTHNEQFF	TGTGCCAGCAGTACACACAATGAGCAGTTCTTC
TRBV3-1/TRBV3-2	.	.	TRBJ1-6	CASSQGTDNSPLHF	TGTGCCAGCAGCCAAGGGACAGATAATTCACCCCTCCACTTT
TRBV4-1	.	TRBD2	TRBJ2-1	CASSRQLAGTYNEQFF	TGCGCCAGCAGCAGACAACTAGCGGGGACATACAATGAGCAGTTCTTC
TRBV24-1	.	TRBD2	TRBJ2-3	CATSDPRRKRASGEQTSTDTQYF	TGTGCCACCAGTGATCCCAGAAGAAAGAGGGCTAGCGGGGAACAAACTAGCACAGATACGCAGTATTTT
TRBV4-3	.	TRBD1	TRBJ2-5	CASSQDAHRGHETQYF	TGCGCCAGCAGCCAAGATGCCCACAGGGGGCATGAGACCCAGTACTTC
TRBV6-5	.	.	TRBJ1-6	CASSPRVLLNSPLHF	TGTGCCAGCAGTCCCCGGGTACTTCTTAATTCACCCCTCCACTTT
TRBV19	.	TRBD2	TRBJ2-1	CASSSLAGGLLFF	TGTGCCAGTAGTTCTCTAGCGGGGGGGCTTTTGTTCTTC
TRBV15	.	TRBD1	TRBJ2-7	CATSPRTGPPYEQYF	TGTGCCACCAGCCCCCGGACAGGGCCACCCTACGAGCAGTACTTC
TRBV2	.	.	TRBJ1-2	CASSNHRDSPTDGYTF	TGTGCCAGCAGTAACCACCGGGACTCCCCAACGGATGGCTACACCTTC
TRBV11-2	once	.	TRBJ2-7	CASSSGSLYEQYF	TGTGCCAGCAGCTCCGGGTCTCTCTACGAGCAGTACTTC
TRBV6-2/TRBV6-3	.	TRBD1	TRBJ1-2	CASSGRQGQVNGYTF	TGTGCCAGCAGCGGGCGACAGGGACAGGTCAATGGCTACACCTTC
TRBV14	.	TRBD2	TRBJ2-2	CASSQDLAGGRTGELFF	TGTGCCAGCAGCCAAGATCTAGCGGGAGGGCGGACCGGGGAGCTGTTTTTT
TRBV5-4	few	TRBD2	TRBJ2-7	CASSSDPSGRRRF	TGTGCCAGCAGCTCAGACCCTAGCGGGAGGCGGAGGTTC
TRBV7-9	.	TRBD2	TRBJ2-7	CASSLAATSGANYEQYF	TGTGCCAGCAGCTTAGCGGCGACTAGCGGGGCGAACTACGAGCAGTACTTC
TRBV12-5	once	.	TRBJ1-3	CASGPIPGNTIYF	TGTGCTAGTGGTCCAATTCCTGGAAACACCATATATTTT